This T cell receptor (beta chain) derives from a study of blood T cell repertoires in COVID-19. The wider study: Samples representing acute and convalescent COVID-19 were sourced from the United States, Italy and Spain. Nucleic acid was either cDNA or gDNA, and it came from T cells, B-cell-depleted T cells, or PBMCs.

As originally analysed: Amplification from reference gene primers served as the basis for estimated nucleated cell counts. Measured with immunoSEQ multiplex PCR; TCRdb has only the in-frame clones, and not every one. Clone size and V and J calls were adopted from that table, with D and trimming inferred from the DNA. This sample has over 95,000 clones; around 89% occur once, and the top ten carry 19%. Material for sequencing was peripheral blood. The TCR originated in a human donor with acute or convalescent COVID-19. The donor label of this sample is uncertain.

CDR3 DNA: TGTGCCAGCAGTCTCCGTTCTAACTATGGCTACACCTTC. It is translated as CASSLRSNYGYTF. The chain is built from TRBV12-3 or TRBV12-4 and TRBJ1-2; D gene unclear. Between the trimmed V and J ends, which lost 5 bases and 0 bases, there was a span of 7 bases. This CDR3 has 13 residues.